The 2 T cell receptor beta chains listed next were all sequenced from one sample in a study of cytomegalovirus exposure and HLA in healthy donors. The repertoire was sequenced with immunoSEQ multiplex PCR; TCRdb's copy has only in-frame clones and lacks some. The sample lists roughly 79,000 clones, 85% to 95% occurring once. The sample consisted of PBMCs. The receptors originated from a young man in good health and CMV-seronegative.

The chain has TRBV27 and TRBJ1-1; D is ambiguous. The V end lost 4 bases, the J end lost 11 bases, and 17 bases lay between the germline ends. CDR1 and CDR2 (germline): MNHEY, SMNVEV (reference sequence). The CDR3 has 13 residues. Here the CDR3 DNA reads TGTGCCAGCAGTTGGCGAAACCCCGTGGAGGCTTTCTTT. Translating gives CASSWRNPVEAFF.

This chain links TRBV27 with TRBJ2-7; 7 positions agree with TRBD1. The CDR3 has 16 residues. The germline gives CDR1 MNHEY, CDR2 SMNVEV (reference sequence). J gave up 7 bases and V 9 bases, and 21 bases lay outside the gene matches. The DNA for the CDR3 is TGTGCCAGAAGCGACGTGCAACCGGACAGGCCGGGGGAGCAGTACTTC. It encodes CARSDVQPDRPGEQYF.